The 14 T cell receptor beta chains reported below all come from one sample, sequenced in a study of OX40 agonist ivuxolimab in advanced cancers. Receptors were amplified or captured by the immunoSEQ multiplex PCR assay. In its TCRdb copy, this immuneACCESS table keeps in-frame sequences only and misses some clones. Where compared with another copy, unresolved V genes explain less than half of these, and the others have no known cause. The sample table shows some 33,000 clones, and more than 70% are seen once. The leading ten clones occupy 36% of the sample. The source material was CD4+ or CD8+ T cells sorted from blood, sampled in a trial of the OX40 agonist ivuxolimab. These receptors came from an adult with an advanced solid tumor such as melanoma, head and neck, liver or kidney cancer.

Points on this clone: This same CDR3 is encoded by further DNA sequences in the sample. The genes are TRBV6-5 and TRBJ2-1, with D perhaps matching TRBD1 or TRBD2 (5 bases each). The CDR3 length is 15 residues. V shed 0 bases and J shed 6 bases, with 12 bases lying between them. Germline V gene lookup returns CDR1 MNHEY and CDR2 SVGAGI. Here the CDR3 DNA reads TGTGCCAGCAGTTACTCTGGGACGGGCGGCAATGAGCAGTTCTTC. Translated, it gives CASSYSGTGGNEQFF.

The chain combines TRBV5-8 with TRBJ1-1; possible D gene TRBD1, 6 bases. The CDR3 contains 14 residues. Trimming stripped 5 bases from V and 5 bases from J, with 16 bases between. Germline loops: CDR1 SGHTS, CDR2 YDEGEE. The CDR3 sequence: CASSFGGGRTEAFF. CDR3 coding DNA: TGTGCCAGCAGTTTTGGGGGGGGCCGGACTGAAGCTTTCTTT.

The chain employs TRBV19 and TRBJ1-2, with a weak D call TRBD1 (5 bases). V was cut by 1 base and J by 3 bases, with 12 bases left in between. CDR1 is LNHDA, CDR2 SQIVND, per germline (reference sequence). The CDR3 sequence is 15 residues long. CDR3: CASSIAPGRDYGYTF. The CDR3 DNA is TGTGCCAGTAGTATAGCCCCGGGACGGGACTATGGCTACACCTTC.

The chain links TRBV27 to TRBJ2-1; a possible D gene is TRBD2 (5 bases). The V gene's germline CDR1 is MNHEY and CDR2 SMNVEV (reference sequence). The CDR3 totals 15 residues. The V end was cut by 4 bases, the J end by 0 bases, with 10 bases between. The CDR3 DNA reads TGTGCCAGCAGTTCGCGGGTTGGCTCCTACAATGAGCAGTTCTTC. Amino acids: CASSSRVGSYNEQFF.

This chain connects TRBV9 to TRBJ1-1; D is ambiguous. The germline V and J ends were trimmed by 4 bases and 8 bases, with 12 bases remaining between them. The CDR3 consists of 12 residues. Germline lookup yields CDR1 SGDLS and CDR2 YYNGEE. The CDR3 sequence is CASSTTGLEAFF. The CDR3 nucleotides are TGTGCCAGCAGCACGACCGGGTTAGAAGCTTTCTTT.

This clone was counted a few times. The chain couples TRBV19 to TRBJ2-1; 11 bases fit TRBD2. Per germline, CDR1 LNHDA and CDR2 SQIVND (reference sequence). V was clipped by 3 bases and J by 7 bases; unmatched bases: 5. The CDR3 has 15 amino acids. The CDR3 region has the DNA TGTGCCAGTAGTATCACTAGCGGGAGAGGGAATGAGCAGTTCTTC. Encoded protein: CASSITSGRGNEQFF.

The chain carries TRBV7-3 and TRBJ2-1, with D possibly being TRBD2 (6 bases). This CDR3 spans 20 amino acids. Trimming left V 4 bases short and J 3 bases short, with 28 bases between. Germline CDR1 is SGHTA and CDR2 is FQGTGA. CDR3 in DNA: TGTGCCAGCAGCTCTCCGAGCGGGCCGCAAATAATTCGAGACTACAATGAGCAGTTCTTC. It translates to CASSSPSGPQIIRDYNEQFF.

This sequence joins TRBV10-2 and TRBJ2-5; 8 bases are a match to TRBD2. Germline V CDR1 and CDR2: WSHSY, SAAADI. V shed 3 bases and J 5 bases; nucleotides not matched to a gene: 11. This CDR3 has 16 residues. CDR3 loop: CASSERRGGGGETQYF. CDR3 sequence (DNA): TGCGCCAGCAGTGAACGGCGCGGGGGCGGGGGGGAGACCCAGTACTTC.

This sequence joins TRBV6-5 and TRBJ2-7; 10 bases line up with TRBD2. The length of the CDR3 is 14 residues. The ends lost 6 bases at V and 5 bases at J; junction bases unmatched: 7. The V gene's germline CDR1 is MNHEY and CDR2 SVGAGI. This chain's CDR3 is CASSYSGGANEQYF. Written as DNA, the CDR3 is TGTGCCAGCAGCTACAGCGGGGGGGCAAACGAGCAGTACTTC.

CDR3 sequence reads: CASRQGTSYEQYF. CDR3 coding DNA: TGTGCCAGCCGCCAAGGGACCTCCTACGAGCAGTACTTC. This chain joins TRBV19 and TRBJ2-7; D might be TRBD1 or TRBD2, each matching 5 bases. Germline CDR1 is LNHDA and CDR2 is SQIVND (reference sequence). Trimming pared 9 bases from V and 0 bases from J, leaving 12 bases between. This CDR3 has 13 amino acids.

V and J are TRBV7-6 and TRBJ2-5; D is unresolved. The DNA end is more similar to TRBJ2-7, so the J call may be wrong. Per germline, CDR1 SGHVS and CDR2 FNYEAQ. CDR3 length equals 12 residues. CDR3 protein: CASSLLGYEQYF. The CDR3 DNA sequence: TGTGCCAGCAGCTTATTAGGGTACGAGCAGTACTTC.

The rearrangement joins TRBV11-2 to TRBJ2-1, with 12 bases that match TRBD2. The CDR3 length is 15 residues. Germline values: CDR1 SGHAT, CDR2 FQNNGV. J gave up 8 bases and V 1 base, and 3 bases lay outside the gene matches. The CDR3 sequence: CASSLASSGRDEQFF. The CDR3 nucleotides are TGTGCCAGCAGCTTAGCGTCTAGCGGGAGGGATGAGCAGTTCTTC.

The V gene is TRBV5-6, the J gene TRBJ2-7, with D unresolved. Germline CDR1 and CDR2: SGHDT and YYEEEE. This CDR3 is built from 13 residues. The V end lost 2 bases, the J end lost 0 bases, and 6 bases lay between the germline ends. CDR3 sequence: CASSFQSSYEQYF. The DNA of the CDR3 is TGTGCCAGCAGCTTCCAGAGCTCCTACGAGCAGTACTTC.

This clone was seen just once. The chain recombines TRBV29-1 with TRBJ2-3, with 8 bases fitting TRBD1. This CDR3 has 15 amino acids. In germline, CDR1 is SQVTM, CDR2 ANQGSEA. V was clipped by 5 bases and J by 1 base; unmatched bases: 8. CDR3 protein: CSVSPGGSRTDTQYF. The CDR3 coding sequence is TGCAGCGTTTCCCCAGGGGGCTCACGCACAGATACGCAGTATTTT.